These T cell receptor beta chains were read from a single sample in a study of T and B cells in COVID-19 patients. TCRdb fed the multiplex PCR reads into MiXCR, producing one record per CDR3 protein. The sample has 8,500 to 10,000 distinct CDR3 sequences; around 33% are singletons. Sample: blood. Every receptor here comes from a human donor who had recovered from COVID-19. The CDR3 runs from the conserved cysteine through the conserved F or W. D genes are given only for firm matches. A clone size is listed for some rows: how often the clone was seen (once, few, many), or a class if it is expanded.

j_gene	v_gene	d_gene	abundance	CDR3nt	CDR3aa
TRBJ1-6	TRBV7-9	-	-	TGTGCCAGCAGCTTAGGGACATCCTATAATTCACCCCTCCACTTT	CASSLGTSYNSPLHF
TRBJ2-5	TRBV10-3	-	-	TGTGCCAATTCCGGGAACCAAGAGACCCAGTACTTC	CANSGNQETQYF
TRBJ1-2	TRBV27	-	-	TGTGCCAGCTGTCCCTCCACAGGGTACTATGGCTACACCTTC	CASCPSTGYYGYTF
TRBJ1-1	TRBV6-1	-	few	TGTGCCAGCAGGCCAGTTGAAGCTTTCTTT	CASRPVEAFF
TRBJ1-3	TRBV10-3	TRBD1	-	TGTGCCATCAGTGACCAGACAGGGCACGGAAACACCATATATTTT	CAISDQTGHGNTIYF
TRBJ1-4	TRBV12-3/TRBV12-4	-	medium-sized	TGTGCCAGCAGTCCATCGTGGCCTAGGGATGAAAAACTGTTTTTT	CASSPSWPRDEKLFF
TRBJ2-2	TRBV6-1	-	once	TGTGCCAGCAGCCTCACAGGTATCGAAAACACCGGGGAGCTGTTTTTT	CASSLTGIENTGELFF
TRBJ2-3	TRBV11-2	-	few	TGTGCCAGCAGCGGAGAGGGGGGGACAGATACGCAGTATTTT	CASSGEGGTDTQYF
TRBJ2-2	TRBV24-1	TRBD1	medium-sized	TGTGCCACCAGTGATCCCGGGACAGAACACACCGGGGAGCTGTTTTTT	CATSDPGTEHTGELFF
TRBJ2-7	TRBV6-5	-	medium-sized	TGTGCCAGCAGTTACGTGTTAGGACAGCAGTACTTC	CASSYVLGQQYF
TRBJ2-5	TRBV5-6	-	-	TGTGCCAGCAGCCAGAGGCCTGTCCAAGAGACCCAGTACTTC	CASSQRPVQETQYF
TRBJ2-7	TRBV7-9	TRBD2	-	TGTGCCAGCAGCTTCGACTTAGCGGGGGGGCGCGAGCAGTACTTC	CASSFDLAGGREQYF
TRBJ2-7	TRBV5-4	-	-	TGTGCCAGCAGCTTGGAAAACAACTACTACGAGCAGTACTTC	CASSLENNYYEQYF
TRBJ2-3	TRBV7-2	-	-	TGTGCCAGCAGCTTAGAAATCGGGGATACGCAGTATTTT	CASSLEIGDTQYF
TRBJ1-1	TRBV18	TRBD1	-	TGTGCCAGCTCACTTGTGACAGGGGAGACTGAAGCTTTCTTT	CASSLVTGETEAFF
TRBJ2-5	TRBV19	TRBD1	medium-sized	TGTGCCAGTACTCGGACAGGGGACGGAGAGACCCAGTACTTC	CASTRTGDGETQYF
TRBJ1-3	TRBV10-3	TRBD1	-	TGTGCCATCAGTGAGCCGGACAGGGCTGGAAACACCATATATTTT	CAISEPDRAGNTIYF
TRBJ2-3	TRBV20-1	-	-	TGCAGTGCTAGAGACCTTGCCCGGGGTATGGATACGCAGTATTTT	CSARDLARGMDTQYF
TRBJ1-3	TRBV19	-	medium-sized	TGTGCCAGTAGCGGCAGCTCTGGAAACACCATATATTTT	CASSGSSGNTIYF
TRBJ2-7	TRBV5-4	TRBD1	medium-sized	TGTGCCAGCAGCATCCGGGACAGGGGCTACGAGCAGTACTTC	CASSIRDRGYEQYF
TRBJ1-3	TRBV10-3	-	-	TGTGCCATCAGTGAGGGGGGGGATTACTCTGGAAACACCATATATTTT	CAISEGGDYSGNTIYF
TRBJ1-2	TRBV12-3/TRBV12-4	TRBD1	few	TGTGCCAGCAGTTTAAACGGTCGGCAGGGGGCGGGTAAGAACTATGGCTACACCTTC	CASSLNGRQGAGKNYGYTF